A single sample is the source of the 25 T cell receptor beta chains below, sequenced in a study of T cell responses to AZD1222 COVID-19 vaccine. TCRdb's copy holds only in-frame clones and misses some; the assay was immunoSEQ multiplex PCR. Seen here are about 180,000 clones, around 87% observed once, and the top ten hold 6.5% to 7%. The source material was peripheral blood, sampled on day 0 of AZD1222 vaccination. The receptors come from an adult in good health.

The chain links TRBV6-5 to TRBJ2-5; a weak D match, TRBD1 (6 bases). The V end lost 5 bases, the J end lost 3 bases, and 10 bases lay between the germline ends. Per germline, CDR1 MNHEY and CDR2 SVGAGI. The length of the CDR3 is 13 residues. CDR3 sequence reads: CASSPDREETQYF. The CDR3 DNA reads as TGTGCCAGCAGTCCGGACAGAGAAGAGACCCAGTACTTC.

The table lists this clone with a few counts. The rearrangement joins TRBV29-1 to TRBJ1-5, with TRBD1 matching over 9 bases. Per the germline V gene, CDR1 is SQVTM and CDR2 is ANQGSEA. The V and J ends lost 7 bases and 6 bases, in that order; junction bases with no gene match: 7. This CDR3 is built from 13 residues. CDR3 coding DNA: TGCAGCGGGGGACAGGGAGGAGGTCAGCCCCAGCATTTT. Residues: CSGGQGGGQPQHF.

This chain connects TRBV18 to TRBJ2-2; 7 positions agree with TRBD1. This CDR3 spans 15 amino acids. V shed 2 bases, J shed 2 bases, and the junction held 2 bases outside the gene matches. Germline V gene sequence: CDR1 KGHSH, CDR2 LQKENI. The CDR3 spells CASSPGTANTGELFF. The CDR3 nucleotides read TGTGCCAGCTCACCAGGGACAGCCAACACCGGGGAGCTGTTTTTT.

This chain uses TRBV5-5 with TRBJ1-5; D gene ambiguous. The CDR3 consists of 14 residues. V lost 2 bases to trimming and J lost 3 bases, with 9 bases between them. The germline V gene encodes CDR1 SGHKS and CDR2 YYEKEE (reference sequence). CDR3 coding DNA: TGTGCCAGCAGCTTCGGGCAGAACAATCAGCCCCAGCATTTT. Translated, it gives CASSFGQNNQPQHF.

Here the CDR3 DNA reads TGTGCCAGCGTGGCAGAATACAATCAGCCCCAGCATTTT. It codes for CASVAEYNQPQHF. This chain connects TRBV2 to TRBJ1-5; no firm D call. This CDR3 region has 13 residues. Germline CDR1 SNHLY, CDR2 FYNNEI. Trimming removed 8 bases from V and 3 bases from J, with 11 bases in between. Supplemented by reference TRBV2 and TRBJ1-5, the full variable domain reads EPEVTQTPSHQVTQMGQEVILRCVPISNHLYFYWYRQILGQKVEFLVSFYNNEISEKSEIFDDQFSVERPDGSNFTLKIRSTKLEDSAMYFCASVAEYNQPQHFGDGTRLSIL.

CDR3 amino acids: CASSLNWGGSGDNYGYTF. The CDR3 nucleotides are TGTGCCAGCTCACTGAATTGGGGAGGAAGCGGGGATAACTATGGCTACACCTTC. V and J are TRBV18 and TRBJ1-2; D gene ambiguous. Per germline, CDR1 KGHSH and CDR2 LQKENI. This CDR3 is 18 amino acids long. The V end lost 4 bases, the J end lost 1 base, and 22 bases lay between the germline ends.

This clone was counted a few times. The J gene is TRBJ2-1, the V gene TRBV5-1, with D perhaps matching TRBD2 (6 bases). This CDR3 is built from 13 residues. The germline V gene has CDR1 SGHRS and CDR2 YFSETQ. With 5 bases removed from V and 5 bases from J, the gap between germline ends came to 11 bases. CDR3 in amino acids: CASRATSHNEQFF. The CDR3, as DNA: TGCGCCAGCAGGGCCACTAGCCACAATGAGCAGTTCTTC.

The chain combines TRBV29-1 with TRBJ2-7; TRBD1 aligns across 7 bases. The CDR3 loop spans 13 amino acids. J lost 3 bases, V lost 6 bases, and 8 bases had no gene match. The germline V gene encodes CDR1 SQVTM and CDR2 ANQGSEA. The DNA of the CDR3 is TGCAGCGTGCAATCCGGGGACAGCTACGAGCAGTACGTC. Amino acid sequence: CSVQSGDSYEQYV.

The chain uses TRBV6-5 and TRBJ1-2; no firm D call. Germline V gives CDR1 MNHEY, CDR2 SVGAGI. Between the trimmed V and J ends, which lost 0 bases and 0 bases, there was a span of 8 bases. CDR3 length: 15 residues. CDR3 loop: CASSYSASTNYGYTF. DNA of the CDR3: TGTGCCAGCAGTTACTCCGCCAGCACTAACTATGGCTACACCTTC.

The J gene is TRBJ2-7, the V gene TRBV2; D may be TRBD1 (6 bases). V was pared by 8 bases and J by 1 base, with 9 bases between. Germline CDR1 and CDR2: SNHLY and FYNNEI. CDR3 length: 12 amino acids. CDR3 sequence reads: CASRTDSYEQYF. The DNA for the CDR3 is TGTGCCAGCCGGACAGATTCCTACGAGCAGTACTTC.

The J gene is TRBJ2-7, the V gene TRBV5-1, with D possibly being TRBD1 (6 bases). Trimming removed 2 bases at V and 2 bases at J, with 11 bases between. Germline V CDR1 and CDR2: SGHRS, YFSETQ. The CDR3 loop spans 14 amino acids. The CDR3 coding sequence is TGCGCCAGCAGCTTACGGACAGAGCCCTACGAGCAGTACTTC. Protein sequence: CASSLRTEPYEQYF.

The CDR3 DNA follows: TGTGCCAGCAGTTTCACAGAAACCTACGAGCAGTACTTC. Protein: CASSFTETYEQYF. The chain has TRBV6-5 and TRBJ2-7; D is unclear. V shed 4 bases and J shed 2 bases, with 9 bases lying between them. In germline, CDR1 is MNHEY, CDR2 SVGAGI. The CDR3 has 13 amino acids.

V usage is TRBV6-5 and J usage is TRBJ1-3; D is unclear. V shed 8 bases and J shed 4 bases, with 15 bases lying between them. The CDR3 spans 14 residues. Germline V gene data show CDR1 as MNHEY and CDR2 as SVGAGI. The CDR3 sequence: CASGQTTEGNTIYF. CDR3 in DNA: TGTGCCAGCGGCCAGACGACGGAGGGAAACACCATATATTTT.

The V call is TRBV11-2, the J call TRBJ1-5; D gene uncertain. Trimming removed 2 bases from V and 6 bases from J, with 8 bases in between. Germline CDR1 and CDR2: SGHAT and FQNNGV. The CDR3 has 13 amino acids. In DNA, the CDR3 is TGTGCCAGCAGCTTATCGGCCGTTCAGCCCCAGCATTTT. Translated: CASSLSAVQPQHF.

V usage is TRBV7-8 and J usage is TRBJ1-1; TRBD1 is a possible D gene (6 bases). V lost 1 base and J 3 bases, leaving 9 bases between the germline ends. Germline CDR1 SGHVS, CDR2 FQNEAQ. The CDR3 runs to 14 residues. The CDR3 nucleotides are TGTGCCAGCAGCTTAGAGCAGGGGTACACTGAAGCTTTCTTT. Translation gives CASSLEQGYTEAFF.

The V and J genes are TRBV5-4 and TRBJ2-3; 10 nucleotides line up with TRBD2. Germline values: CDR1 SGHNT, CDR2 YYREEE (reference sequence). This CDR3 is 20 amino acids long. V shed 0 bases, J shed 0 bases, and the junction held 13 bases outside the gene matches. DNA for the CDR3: TGTGCCAGCAGCTTGGCGGCTAGCGGGGGCCCTACCTATAGCACAGATACGCAGTATTTT. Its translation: CASSLAASGGPTYSTDTQYF.

CDR3 sequence reads: CSVVGDTGELFF. In nucleotides, the CDR3 is TGCAGCGTTGTGGGCGACACCGGGGAGCTGTTTTTT. This sequence joins TRBV29-1 and TRBJ2-2; D is unresolved. CDR3 size: 12 residues. CDR1 is SQVTM and CDR2 is ANQGSEA in the germline V gene. The ends were cut back, 4 bases at V and 3 bases at J, with 6 bases in the middle.

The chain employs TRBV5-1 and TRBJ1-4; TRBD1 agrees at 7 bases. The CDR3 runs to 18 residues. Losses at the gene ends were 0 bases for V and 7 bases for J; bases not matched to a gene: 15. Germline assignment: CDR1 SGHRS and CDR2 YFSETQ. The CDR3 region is CASSLEAVPVTGSEKLFF. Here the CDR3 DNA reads TGCGCCAGCAGCTTGGAGGCGGTCCCCGTGACAGGGAGTGAAAAACTGTTTTTT.

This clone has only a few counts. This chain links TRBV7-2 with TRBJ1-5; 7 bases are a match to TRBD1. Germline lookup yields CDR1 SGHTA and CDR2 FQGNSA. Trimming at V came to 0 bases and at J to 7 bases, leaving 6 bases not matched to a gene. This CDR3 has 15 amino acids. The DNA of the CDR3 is TGTGCCAGCAGCTTAGCTGAAGGGGGCAGGCAGCCCCAGCATTTT. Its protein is CASSLAEGGRQPQHF.

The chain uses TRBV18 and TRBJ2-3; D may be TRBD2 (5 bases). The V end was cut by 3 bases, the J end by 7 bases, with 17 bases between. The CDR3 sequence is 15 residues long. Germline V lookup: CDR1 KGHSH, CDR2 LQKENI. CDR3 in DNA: TGTGCCAGCTCACCTTCCCTAGCCAGGTCGAATACGCAGTATTTT. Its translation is CASSPSLARSNTQYF.

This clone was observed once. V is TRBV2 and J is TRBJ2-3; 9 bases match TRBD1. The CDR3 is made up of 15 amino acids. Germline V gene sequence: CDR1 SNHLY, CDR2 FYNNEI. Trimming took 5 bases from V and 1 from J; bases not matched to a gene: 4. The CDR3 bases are TGTGCCAGCAGTATACAGGGGGCTGGCACAGATACGCAGTATTTT. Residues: CASSIQGAGTDTQYF.

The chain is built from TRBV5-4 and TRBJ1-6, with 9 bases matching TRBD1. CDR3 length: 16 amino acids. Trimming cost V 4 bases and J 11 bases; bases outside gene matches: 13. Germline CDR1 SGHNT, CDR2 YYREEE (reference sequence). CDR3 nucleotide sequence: TGTGCCAGCAGCCCACCCGGGACAGGGATCGGTACACCCCTCCACTTT. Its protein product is CASSPPGTGIGTPLHF.

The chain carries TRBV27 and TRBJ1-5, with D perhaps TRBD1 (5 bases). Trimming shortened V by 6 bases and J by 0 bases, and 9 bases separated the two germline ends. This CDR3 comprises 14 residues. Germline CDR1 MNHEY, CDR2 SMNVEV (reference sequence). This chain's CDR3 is CASSQDNSNQPQHF. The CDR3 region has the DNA TGTGCCAGCAGCCAGGACAATAGCAATCAGCCCCAGCATTTT.

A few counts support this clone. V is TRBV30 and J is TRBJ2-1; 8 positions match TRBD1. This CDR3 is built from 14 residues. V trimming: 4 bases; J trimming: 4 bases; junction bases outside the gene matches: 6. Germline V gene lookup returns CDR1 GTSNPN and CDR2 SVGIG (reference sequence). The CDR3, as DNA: TGTGCCTGGACCCTCAGGGGGCTATACAATGAGCAGTTCTTC. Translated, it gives CAWTLRGLYNEQFF.

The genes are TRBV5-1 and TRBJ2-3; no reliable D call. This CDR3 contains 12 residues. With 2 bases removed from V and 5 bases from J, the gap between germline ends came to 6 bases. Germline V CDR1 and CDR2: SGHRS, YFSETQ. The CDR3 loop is CASSLLGDTQYF. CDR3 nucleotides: TGCGCCAGCAGCTTACTTGGAGATACGCAGTATTTT.